This entry is about one TCR beta chain. These data belong to a study of PD-1 blockade in classical Hodgkin lymphoma. Sequenced by immunoSEQ multiplex PCR; TCRdb stores in-frame clones only, minus some. In the table there are 100,000 or so clones, roughly 91% of which are singletons. Each of the patients experienced relapse following autologous stem cell transplantation, and their brentuximab vedotin exposure differed. CDR3 length: 14 residues. V was pared by 4 bases and J by 4 bases, with 13 bases between. Germline CDR1 SNHLY, CDR2 FYNNEI. The sequence came from a human donor with classical Hodgkin lymphoma. Sequenced material: peripheral blood mononuclear cells (PBMCs), taken before the second cycle of nivolumab. J is TRBJ2-5 and V is TRBV2; D ambiguous. The CDR3 DNA reads as TGTGCCAGCAGTGTTATGGGGATTTTAGAGACCCAGTACTTC. Protein: CASSVMGILETQYF.